One sample yielded the 20 T cell receptor beta chains listed below, sequenced in a study of OX40 agonist ivuxolimab in advanced cancers. The method was immunoSEQ multiplex PCR; TCRdb's version includes in-frame clones alone and lacks a portion of them. Of some 100,000 clones in the sample, roughly 80% are singletons; the top ten hold 0.9% to 1.2%. The starting material was CD4+ or CD8+ T cells sorted from blood, obtained in a trial of the OX40 agonist ivuxolimab. The receptor set was obtained from an adult with an advanced solid tumor such as melanoma, head and neck, liver or kidney cancer.

V usage is TRBV11-2 and J usage is TRBJ2-3; 10 nucleotides match TRBD2. CDR1 SGHAT and CDR2 FQNNGV come from the germline V gene. The V segment lost 1 base and the J segment 6 bases; nucleotides outside the gene matches: 4. This CDR3 region has 15 residues. The CDR3 is CASSLGAGGPDTQYF. Written as DNA, the CDR3 is TGTGCCAGCAGCTTAGGAGCGGGGGGGCCTGATACGCAGTATTTT.

J is TRBJ1-4 and V is TRBV4-1; TRBD1 agrees at 10 bases. The V and J ends lost 2 bases and 8 bases, in that order; junction bases with no gene match: 5. The CDR3 has 15 residues. Looked up from germline, CDR1 is MGHRA and CDR2 is YSYEKL. Written as DNA, the CDR3 is TGCGCCAGCAGCCAACCCGGGACAGGGGACGAAAAACTGTTTTTT. Protein sequence: CASSQPGTGDEKLFF.

The chain carries TRBV28 and TRBJ2-3, with no clear D. Per the germline V gene, CDR1 is MDHEN and CDR2 is SYDVKM. Trimming took off 4 bases at V and 2 bases at J, with 7 bases between the two ends. CDR3 length equals 13 residues. The CDR3 loop is CASSSLDTDTQYF. DNA of the CDR3: TGTGCCAGCAGTTCCCTGGACACAGATACGCAGTATTTT.

The J gene is TRBJ1-5, the V gene TRBV19, with TRBD1 identical over 8 bases. The CDR3 runs to 13 residues. Germline V lookup: CDR1 LNHDA, CDR2 SQIVND (reference sequence). With 6 bases clipped from V and 3 bases from J, the junction kept 1 base outside the gene matches. The CDR3 sequence is CASRGQVNQPQHF. CDR3 in DNA: TGTGCCAGTAGGGGACAGGTCAATCAGCCCCAGCATTTT.

The rearrangement links TRBV6-4 to TRBJ2-7; D might be TRBD1 (6 bases). V was clipped by 3 bases and J by 3 bases, with 12 bases between them. Per germline, CDR1 MRHNA and CDR2 SNTAGT. This CDR3 comprises 14 residues. In DNA, the CDR3 is TGTGCCAGCAGTGAAGGGGACACTTTCTACGAGCAGTACGTC. This sequence encodes CASSEGDTFYEQYV.

This clone was detected only a few times. This chain links TRBV7-8 with TRBJ2-7; 8 bases agree with TRBD1. The V segment lost 5 bases and the J segment 0 bases; nucleotides outside the gene matches: 6. Germline V gene sequence: CDR1 SGHVS, CDR2 FQNEAQ. CDR3 length: 15 residues. CDR3 region: CASSPSGTGSYEQYF. The DNA for the CDR3 is TGTGCCAGCAGCCCGAGTGGGACAGGCTCCTACGAGCAGTACTTC.

The rearrangement uses TRBV5-6 and TRBJ2-1; D not certain. Trimming left V 0 bases short and J 10 bases short, with 11 bases between. Germline CDR1 and CDR2: SGHDT and YYEEEE. The CDR3 has 13 amino acids. This chain's CDR3 is CASSLGGVGEQFF. Written as DNA, the CDR3 is TGTGCCAGCAGCTTGGGTGGCGTCGGGGAGCAGTTCTTC.

CDR3 DNA sequence: TGTGCCAGCACCCGGCACAGGGGGCTTCCCTACGAGCAGTACGTC. Protein product: CASTRHRGLPYEQYV. J is TRBJ2-7 and V is TRBV21-1; the table's D gene call, TRBD1, was not cross checked with the DNA. TRBV21-1 is marked as a pseudogene. This CDR3 is 15 amino acids long.

The chain combines TRBV6-1 with TRBJ1-5; D is ambiguous. There are 13 residues in the CDR3. Germline V CDR1 and CDR2: MNHNS, SASEGT. V dropped 7 bases and J dropped 4 bases, with 11 bases sitting between them. The CDR3 DNA sequence: TGTGCCAGCATTCTGAAGAGTAATCAGCCCCAGCATTTT. It yields the protein CASILKSNQPQHF.

A single count supports this clone. The V call is TRBV30, the J call TRBJ1-6; D unclear. The V and J ends lost 2 bases and 3 bases respectively, with 11 bases between them. Germline CDR1 is GTSNPN and CDR2 is SVGIG (reference sequence). The CDR3 has 15 amino acids. DNA for the CDR3: TGTGCCTGGAGTCCTGGATGGTTCTATAATTCACCCCTCCACTTT. Its translation is CAWSPGWFYNSPLHF.

This clone appeared a single time. The V and J genes are TRBV11-2 and TRBJ1-1; TRBD1 is a possible D gene (5 bases). Germline CDR1 is SGHAT and CDR2 is FQNNGV. V shed 2 bases and J shed 10 bases, with 11 bases lying between them. The CDR3 runs to 12 residues. The CDR3 sequence: CASSLTTVRAFF. CDR3 nucleotide sequence: TGTGCCAGCAGCTTAACGACAGTCAGAGCTTTCTTT.

The chain couples TRBV4-3 to TRBJ1-2; no clear D gene. The germline gives CDR1 LGHNA, CDR2 YSLEER. The CDR3 extends over 13 amino acids. The germline V and J ends were trimmed by 1 base and 6 bases, with 9 bases remaining between them. CDR3 bases: TGCGCCAGCAGCCAAGCCGTCGGGCATGGCTACACCTTC. It translates to CASSQAVGHGYTF.

The genes are TRBV5-1 and TRBJ1-2, with D possibly being TRBD1 (5 bases). CDR3 length: 13 residues. Trimming shortened V by 0 bases and J by 6 bases, and 9 bases separated the two germline ends. Germline CDR1 is SGHRS and CDR2 is YFSETQ. Here the CDR3 reads CASSLVQGDGYTF. CDR3 coding DNA: TGCGCCAGCAGCTTGGTTCAGGGAGATGGCTACACCTTC.

In this sample, this clone turned up once. CDR3 region: CASSLPGLLKGNTIYF. DNA of the CDR3: TGTGCCAGCAGTCTCCCCGGACTTCTGAAAGGAAACACCATATATTTT. This chain uses TRBV28 with TRBJ1-3; D unresolved. Trimming pared 5 bases from V and 4 bases from J, leaving 18 bases between. The CDR3 is 16 amino acids. Germline V CDR1 and CDR2: MDHEN, SYDVKM.

Note on this clone: In this CDR3 the conserved last residue, phenylalanine or tryptophan, is missing, so a read error is likely. It is unclear where the CDR3 begins or ends on the DNA, so no DNA is shown, and the CDR3 is as TCRdb lists it. The chain carries TRBV20-1 and TRBJ1-5. Germline CDR1 and CDR2: DFQATT and SNEGSKA (reference sequence). The CDR3 is 9 amino acids long, termini counted. The CDR3 is CSAGDAGGG.

This clone was found a few times. The chain is built from TRBV28 and TRBJ1-6, with D perhaps TRBD1 (6 bases). The CDR3 covers 15 residues. Germline CDR1 is MDHEN and CDR2 is SYDVKM. The V gene lost 1 base and the J gene lost 7 bases, with 11 bases spanning the gap. The CDR3 sequence is CASSLSGHLNSPLHF. CDR3 coding DNA: TGTGCCAGCAGTTTATCGGGACACCTAAATTCACCCCTCCACTTT. Combining the CDR3 with reference TRBV28 and TRBJ1-6 gives the whole variable domain DVKVTQSSRYLVKRTGEKVFLECVQDMDHENMFWYRQDPGLGLRLIYFSYDVKMKEKGDIPEGYSVSREKKERFSLILESASTNQTSMYLCASSLSGHLNSPLHFGNGTRLTVT.

The rearrangement joins TRBV4-2 to TRBJ1-3; 7 positions match TRBD1. CDR1 LGHNA and CDR2 YNFKEQ come from the germline V gene. Trimming took 5 bases from V and 3 from J; bases not matched to a gene: 7. The CDR3 contains 15 residues. The DNA for the CDR3 is TGTGCCAGCAGCATCGGGACAGTTGGTGGAAACACCATATATTTT. This sequence encodes CASSIGTVGGNTIYF.

The chain has TRBV2 and TRBJ1-2; no clear D. Germline V gives CDR1 SNHLY, CDR2 FYNNEI. The CDR3 spans 15 residues. The V gene lost 6 bases and the J gene lost 4 bases, with 18 bases spanning the gap. CDR3 nucleotides: TGTGCCAGCAGGGAGTTCCTCGGGGTTCGCTATGGCTACACCTTC. It yields the protein CASREFLGVRYGYTF.

The rearrangement uses TRBV6-1 and TRBJ2-1, with 14 bases lining up with TRBD2. This CDR3 has 18 amino acids. The junction had 10 bases not matched to a gene; V was cut back by 0 bases and J by 9 bases. Germline V lookup: CDR1 MNHNS, CDR2 SASEGT. The CDR3 DNA reads TGTGCCAGCAGTGAAGCGCTTAGACTAGCGGGGGGGCGGAGTGAGCAGTTCTTC. It specifies CASSEALRLAGGRSEQFF.

The chain links TRBV18 to TRBJ1-6; D uncertain. Trimming removed 6 bases at V and 10 bases at J, with 13 bases between. The V gene's germline CDR1 is KGHSH and CDR2 LQKENI. The CDR3 length is 13 residues. This CDR3 is CASSIEVGSPLHF. The DNA of the CDR3 is TGTGCCAGCTCGATCGAGGTGGGGTCACCCCTCCACTTT.